These 13 T cell receptor beta chains share one sample of origin, sequenced in a study of cytomegalovirus exposure and HLA in healthy donors. It was with 60 Vbeta and 13 Jbeta primers that the PCR ran. TCRdb's copy holds only in-frame clones and misses some; the assay was immunoSEQ multiplex PCR. The sample yields some 120,000 clones, roughly 88% seen once. Material for sequencing was PBMCs. These receptors originate from a woman aged 18-35 years in good health and CMV-seropositive.

The chain uses TRBV27 and TRBJ2-1, with D possibly TRBD2 on 6 matching bases. The V end lost 4 bases, the J end lost 8 bases, and 6 bases lay between the germline ends. This CDR3 contains 11 residues. Germline CDR1 MNHEY, CDR2 SMNVEV (reference sequence). The CDR3 DNA sequence: TGTGCCAGCAGTTGGGAGGATGAGCAGTTCTTC. Protein product: CASSWEDEQFF.

This clone was recorded only once. The chain carries TRBV9 and TRBJ2-7; maybe TRBD2 (5 bases). Looked up from germline, CDR1 is SGDLS and CDR2 is YYNGEE. V lost 4 bases, J lost 4 bases, and 15 bases lay in between. The CDR3 has 14 residues. CDR3 DNA: TGTGCCAGCAGCCTCACTAGTGTTGCTTACGAGCAGTACTTC. Its translation: CASSLTSVAYEQYF. Full variable domain (missing parts from reference TRBV9 and TRBJ2-7): DSGVTQTPKHLITATGQRVTLRCSPRSGDLSVYWYQQSLDQGLQFLIQYYNGEERAKGNILERFSAQQFPDLHSELNLSSLELGDSALYFCASSLTSVAYEQYFGPGTRLTVT.

This rearrangement joins TRBV19 to TRBJ2-3; possible D gene TRBD2, 6 bases. The CDR3 covers 16 residues. In germline, CDR1 is LNHDA, CDR2 SQIVND (reference sequence). The V end was cut by 0 bases, the J end by 2 bases, with 12 bases between. The CDR3 region is CASSIEDSGLTDTQYF. CDR3 DNA: TGTGCCAGTAGTATAGAGGATAGCGGACTCACAGATACGCAGTATTTT.

The chain employs TRBV6-1 and TRBJ1-2, with TRBD1 matching 8 bases. V lost 6 bases to trimming and J lost 0 bases; unmatched junction nucleotides: 6. The CDR3 sequence is 15 residues long. The germline gives CDR1 MNHNS, CDR2 SASEGT. The CDR3 spells CASRVGQGPNYGYTF. The CDR3 DNA reads TGTGCCAGCAGGGTTGGACAGGGCCCTAACTATGGCTACACCTTC.

This clone has only a few counts. The chain combines TRBV27 with TRBJ2-2; D is unclear. The germline gives CDR1 MNHEY, CDR2 SMNVEV (reference sequence). This CDR3 is 16 amino acids long. Between the trimmed V and J ends, which lost 5 bases and 4 bases, there was a span of 17 bases. This chain's CDR3 is CASSVRGAGSTGELFF. As DNA, the CDR3 is TGTGCCAGCAGTGTTCGAGGAGCCGGTAGCACCGGGGAGCTGTTTTTT.

The chain uses TRBV10-3 and TRBJ1-1; TRBD1 is a possible D gene (5 bases). The CDR3 runs 16 residues. With 0 bases removed from V and 0 bases from J, the gap between germline ends came to 11 bases. CDR1 and CDR2 from the germline V gene are ENHRY and SYGVKD. CDR3 region: CAISESDSSMNTEAFF. CDR3 DNA: TGTGCCATCAGTGAGTCAGACAGCTCCATGAACACTGAAGCTTTCTTT.

This clone appeared once. This chain uses TRBV28 with TRBJ1-5; D perhaps matches TRBD1 (6 bases). Germline assignment: CDR1 MDHEN and CDR2 SYDVKM. Trimming took off 5 bases at V and 2 bases at J, with 19 bases between the two ends. The CDR3 runs 17 residues. The CDR3 spells CASSLLKQGDGNQPQHF. The CDR3 coding sequence is TGTGCCAGCAGTCTCCTGAAACAGGGTGACGGCAATCAGCCCCAGCATTTT.

V gene TRBV2 combines with J gene TRBJ2-7; 7 bases are a match to TRBD1. The CDR3 has 12 amino acids. Germline values: CDR1 SNHLY, CDR2 FYNNEI. V shed 7 bases and J 7 bases; nucleotides not matched to a gene: 7. The CDR3 sequence is CASTQGVVEQYF. The CDR3 nucleotides read TGTGCCAGCACCCAGGGGGTCGTTGAGCAGTACTTC.

The chain links TRBV7-6 to TRBJ1-4; 8 bases match TRBD1. Germline CDR1 SGHVS, CDR2 FNYEAQ. The CDR3 covers 14 residues. V shed 4 bases, J shed 7 bases, and the junction held 5 bases outside the gene matches. The CDR3 coding sequence is TGTGCCAGCAGCTCCGACAGGGGCGTTGAAAAACTGTTTTTT. Protein: CASSSDRGVEKLFF.

This clone was observed once. J is TRBJ1-2 and V is TRBV5-6; D is perhaps TRBD1 (6 bases). This CDR3 has 13 amino acids. Germline assignment: CDR1 SGHDT and CDR2 YYEEEE. The V end lost 4 bases, the J end lost 5 bases, and 12 bases lay between the germline ends. The CDR3: CASSLGQNYGYTF. The DNA of the CDR3 is TGTGCCAGCAGCCTAGGACAGAATTATGGCTACACCTTC.

V and J are TRBV5-4 and TRBJ2-7, with 9 bases that match TRBD2. V trimming: 0 bases; J trimming: 2 bases; junction bases outside the gene matches: 6. The CDR3 consists of 16 residues. Germline CDR1 and CDR2: SGHNT and YYREEE (reference sequence). The CDR3 spells CASSLGAGGFPYEQYF. The CDR3 coding sequence is TGTGCCAGCAGCTTGGGGGCGGGGGGGTTCCCCTACGAGCAGTACTTC.

J is TRBJ2-3 and V is TRBV6-6; possible D gene TRBD1, 5 bases. Germline lookup yields CDR1 MNHNY and CDR2 SVGAGI (reference sequence). V shed 2 bases and J shed 6 bases, with 6 bases lying between them. The CDR3 consists of 12 residues. CDR3 amino acids: CASSYKGDTQYF. The CDR3 DNA reads TGTGCCAGCAGTTACAAGGGGGATACGCAGTATTTT.

The chain recombines TRBV2 with TRBJ2-7, with 7 bases lining up with TRBD2. This CDR3 spans 11 amino acids. The V gene's germline CDR1 is SNHLY and CDR2 FYNNEI. V shed 8 bases and J 3 bases; nucleotides not matched to a gene: 1. CDR3 amino acids: CASGEGYEQYF. In DNA, the CDR3 is TGTGCCAGCGGGGAGGGCTACGAGCAGTACTTC.